The 17 T cell receptor beta chains below were found in one sample sequenced in a study of somatic mutations in cytotoxic T cells in rheumatoid arthritis. Assay: immunoSEQ multiplex PCR; the TCRdb copy retains only in-frame clones and omits some. This table holds approximately 12,000 clones, about 80% found once. The source material was CD8+ T cells sorted from blood. The receptors here all came from a man aged 50-59 years in good health.

CDR3 DNA sequence: TGTGCCAGCAGCTTAGCGGAGGGACAGGGGATTTATGGCTACACCTTC. It codes for CASSLAEGQGIYGYTF. The gene calls are TRBV7-8 and TRBJ1-2, with TRBD1 matching 10 bases. Per germline, CDR1 SGHVS and CDR2 FQNEAQ. The V gene end was trimmed by 0 bases and the J gene end by 5 bases; junction bases not matched to a gene: 6. The CDR3 length is 16 residues. Full variable domain (outside the CDR3, taken from reference TRBV7-8 and TRBJ1-2): GAGVSQSPRYKVAKRGQDVALRCDPISGHVSLFWYQQALGQGPEFLTYFQNEAQLDKSGLPSDRFFAERPEGSVSTLKIQRTQQEDSAVYLCASSLAEGQGIYGYTFGSGTRLTVV.

The chain carries TRBV9 and TRBJ2-1; no clear D gene. Germline V gene lookup returns CDR1 SGDLS and CDR2 YYNGEE. V lost 0 bases and J lost 7, with 14 bases in between. The CDR3 runs to 15 residues. The CDR3 nucleotides read TGTGCCAGCAGCGTAGAGGGTCAGTTTAGGAATGAGCAGTTCTTC. This translates into CASSVEGQFRNEQFF.

This clone has more than one count but fewer than ten. This chain uses TRBV4-2 with TRBJ1-1; D ambiguous. Deletions cut 3 bases from V and 3 bases from J, with 8 bases between. This CDR3 is 13 amino acids long. Germline lookup yields CDR1 LGHNA and CDR2 YNFKEQ. The CDR3 spells CASSHRRDTEAFF. CDR3 nucleotide sequence: TGTGCCAGCAGCCACCGACGGGACACTGAAGCTTTCTTT.

V gene TRBV9 combines with J gene TRBJ2-7; 11 bases align to TRBD1. The CDR3 runs to 15 residues. The V segment lost 3 bases and the J segment 6 bases; nucleotides outside the gene matches: 8. Germline values: CDR1 SGDLS, CDR2 YYNGEE. In DNA form, the CDR3 reads TGTGCCAGCAGCGCTGGGGACAGGGGGTCTCGCGAGCAGTACTTC. Encoded protein: CASSAGDRGSREQYF.

The chain recombines TRBV6-5 with TRBJ2-7; 10 bases map to TRBD1. The CDR3 covers 15 residues. J gave up 7 bases and V 2 bases, and 8 bases lay outside the gene matches. Germline V gene lookup returns CDR1 MNHEY and CDR2 SVGAGI. The CDR3 nucleotides read TGTGCCAGCAGTTACCGGGACAGGGGACAAGGGGAGCAGTACGTC. This codes for CASSYRDRGQGEQYV.

The V gene is TRBV7-9, the J gene TRBJ2-4; D perhaps matches TRBD1 (6 bases). From germline, CDR1 is SEHNR and CDR2 FQNEAQ (reference sequence). V was clipped by 5 bases and J by 6 bases, with 17 bases between them. The CDR3 has 15 residues. CDR3 region: CASSPLLGALNIQYF. For the CDR3, the DNA is TGTGCCAGCAGCCCCCTCTTGGGGGCCCTAAACATTCAGTACTTC. Supplemented by reference TRBV7-9 and TRBJ2-4, the full variable domain reads DTGVSQNPRHKITKRGQNVTFRCDPISEHNRLYWYRQTLGQGPEFLTYFQNEAQLEKSRLLSDRFSAERPKGSFSTLEIQRTEQGDSAMYLCASSPLLGALNIQYFGAGTRLSVL.

The rearrangement links TRBV12-5 to TRBJ1-1; D possibly corresponds to TRBD1 (5 bases). Looked up from germline, CDR1 is LGHNT and CDR2 is FRNRAP. The CDR3 sequence is 13 residues long. V was clipped by 1 base and J by 4 bases, with 7 bases between them. The CDR3 nucleotides read TGTGCTAGTGGTTTGGAAAGGGGCACTGAAGCTTTCTTT. Residues: CASGLERGTEAFF. Drawing the rest from reference TRBV12-5 and TRBJ1-1, the complete variable domain is DARVTQTPRHKVTEMGQEVTMRCQPILGHNTVFWYRQTMMQGLELLAYFRNRAPLDDSGMPKDRFSAEMPDATLATLKIQPSEPRDSAVYFCASGLERGTEAFFGQGTRLTVV.

This clone occurred once. The rearrangement joins TRBV7-8 to TRBJ1-5, with D uncertain. The CDR3 totals 16 residues. Trimming took off 5 bases at V and 5 bases at J, with 19 bases between the two ends. Germline V gives CDR1 SGHVS, CDR2 FQNEAQ. The CDR3 bases are TGTGCCAGCAGCGTAAGGTGGGCCCACTCTTATCAGCCCCAGCATTTT. This translates into CASSVRWAHSYQPQHF.

This clone came up a few times. The chain joins TRBV10-2 to TRBJ2-3; perhaps TRBD2 as D (5 bases). The CDR3 is 15 amino acids. Deletions cut 7 bases from V and 0 bases from J, with 14 bases between. Germline lookup yields CDR1 WSHSY and CDR2 SAAADI. CDR3 bases: TGCGCCAGCATTTCACCCAGCGGAAGCACAGATACGCAGTATTTT. It translates to CASISPSGSTDTQYF.

The V gene is TRBV7-9, the J gene TRBJ2-3, with TRBD2 matching over 7 bases. Germline CDR1 SEHNR, CDR2 FQNEAQ (reference sequence). CDR3 size: 15 residues. Germline trimming cut 5 bases from V and 5 bases from J; bases unmatched to any gene: 10. This CDR3 reads CASSQMGGSLDTQYF. CDR3 DNA sequence: TGTGCCAGCAGCCAGATGGGAGGGAGTTTAGATACGCAGTATTTT.

J is TRBJ2-7 and V is TRBV27; weak D call: TRBD2 (5 bases). The CDR3 extends over 13 amino acids. V was pared by 3 bases and J by 6 bases, with 12 bases between. Germline values: CDR1 MNHEY, CDR2 SMNVEV (reference sequence). The CDR3 DNA follows: TGTGCCAGCAGTTTTGGGCTAGCTCTCGAGCAGTACTTC. It specifies CASSFGLALEQYF.

This chain connects TRBV4-1 to TRBJ1-5, with D possibly TRBD1 on 5 matching bases. Germline V gene lookup returns CDR1 MGHRA and CDR2 YSYEKL. V was pared by 2 bases and J by 9 bases, with 20 bases between. The CDR3 totals 16 residues. CDR3 loop: CASSQSPGQDGGPQHF. CDR3 nucleotide sequence: TGCGCCAGCAGCCAATCCCCCGGACAAGATGGGGGGCCCCAGCATTTT.

J is TRBJ2-2 and V is TRBV2, with 10 bases identical to TRBD1. This CDR3 spans 15 amino acids. Looked up from germline, CDR1 is SNHLY and CDR2 is FYNNEI. Unmatched junction bases numbered 2, after V lost 2 bases and J lost 5 bases. The CDR3 loop reads CASSELGQGTGELFF. DNA of the CDR3: TGTGCCAGCAGTGAACTGGGACAGGGGACCGGGGAGCTGTTTTTT.

This sequence joins TRBV27 and TRBJ2-7; possibly TRBD1 for D (6 bases). In germline, CDR1 is MNHEY, CDR2 SMNVEV (reference sequence). V lost 5 bases to trimming and J lost 3 bases, with 11 bases between them. There are 13 residues in the CDR3. DNA of the CDR3: TGTGCCAGCAGTCTCAGACAGGACTACGAGCAGTACTTC. This gives the protein CASSLRQDYEQYF.

The rearrangement joins TRBV19 to TRBJ2-1, with 8 bases aligning to TRBD1. This CDR3 spans 12 amino acids. The germline V gene encodes CDR1 LNHDA and CDR2 SQIVND (reference sequence). With V trimmed by 7 bases and J by 10 bases, 6 bases remained unmatched. CDR3 DNA: TGTGCCAGTATGGCAGGGGGCCGAGAGCAGTTCTTC. It yields the protein CASMAGGREQFF. Combining the CDR3 with reference TRBV19 and TRBJ2-1 gives the whole variable domain DGGITQSPKYLFRKEGQNVTLSCEQNLNHDAMYWYRQDPGQGLRLIYYSQIVNDFQKGDIAEGYSVSREKKESFPLTVTSAQKNPTAFYLCASMAGGREQFFGPGTRLTVL.

The chain has TRBV6-1 and TRBJ2-7; no reliable D call. This CDR3 contains 13 residues. V was shortened by 5 bases and J by 2 bases, with 10 bases between the two germline ends. CDR1 is MNHNS, CDR2 SASEGT, per germline. The CDR3 region has the DNA TGTGCCAGCAGTCTCGACATTCCCTACGAGCAGTACTTC. Translation gives CASSLDIPYEQYF.

This clone showed up just a few times. The chain employs TRBV11-2 and TRBJ1-6; D is uncertain. Germline CDR1 SGHAT, CDR2 FQNNGV. V gave up 5 bases and J gave up 10 bases, with 9 bases separating them. The CDR3 sequence is 12 residues long. CDR3 protein: CASSRPGSPLHF. The CDR3, as DNA: TGTGCCAGCAGCAGACCCGGGTCACCCCTCCACTTT.